Given below is one TCR beta chain in context. MiXCR was run by TCRdb on the RT-PCR reads, yielding one entry per CDR3 protein. The table records some 570,000 distinct CDR3 sequences, around 11% of them present only once. The record originates from a study of response to subunit inactivated influenza vaccine. Germline CDR1 is MDHEN and CDR2 is SYDVKM. There are 15 residues in the CDR3. The V and J ends lost 4 bases and 6 bases, in that order; junction bases with no gene match: 10. The data were also submitted as part of a second study, on T cells expressing NK-cell markers. That paper states: It was by 5'RACE template switching with UMIs that TCR beta cDNA was made. There were a handful of donors in whom these clonotypes also led the CD3+CD56-NKG2C+ fraction.

This TCR was recovered from a middle-aged man who received an inactivated influenza vaccine. Sequenced material: PBMCs from blood, taken on the day of vaccination. The chain is built from TRBV28 and TRBJ2-3, with 7 positions matching TRBD1. The CDR3: CASSSPSQGEDTQYF. The CDR3 DNA reads as TGTGCCAGCAGTTCCCCATCCCAGGGGGAGGATACGCAGTATTTT.